In this sample, the clone carrying this T cell receptor (beta chain) turned up many times. Its antigen remains unknown. At one end, the junction sequence differs from germline, possibly due to a read error. This specimen comes from a study of neurological immune-mediated disorders. Individuals who volunteered at a blood bank located in Maryland, USA, made up the group of healthy controls. The sorted-subset TCR libraries were prepared using about 960,000 CD4+ or CD8+ T cells as the starting material. Template-switch 5'RACE cDNA synthesis added a 10-nucleotide unique molecular identifier. TCRdb called the 5' RACE reads again in MiXCR, with one record for every CDR3 protein. The profile shows some 38,000 distinct CDR3 sequences, nearly 5% of them singletons. CDR3 size: 14 residues. Germline V gene sequence: CDR1 SSHAT, CDR2 FNYEAQ (reference sequence). Whole-study results and caveats: The level of TCR clonal expansion was highest in patients with HTLV-1-associated myelopathy and lowest in multiple sclerosis, where it fell below the level seen in healthy controls.

The genes are TRBV7-7 and TRBJ2-7; D uncertain. This clonotype was sampled from a man aged 18-30 years in good health. The specimen was CD4+ T cells from blood. This chain's CDR3 is CASSRDPGSYEQYF. DNA for the CDR3: TGTGCTAGCAGCCGTGATCCGGGTTCCTACGAGCAGTACTTC. The variable domain in full, with the rest retrieved from reference TRBV7-7 and TRBJ2-7, is GAGVSQSPRYKVTKRGQDVTLRCDPISSHATLYWYQQALGQGPEFLTYFNYEAQPDKSGLPSDRFSAERPEGSISTLTIQRTEQRDSAMYRCASSRDPGSYEQYFGPGTRLTVT.